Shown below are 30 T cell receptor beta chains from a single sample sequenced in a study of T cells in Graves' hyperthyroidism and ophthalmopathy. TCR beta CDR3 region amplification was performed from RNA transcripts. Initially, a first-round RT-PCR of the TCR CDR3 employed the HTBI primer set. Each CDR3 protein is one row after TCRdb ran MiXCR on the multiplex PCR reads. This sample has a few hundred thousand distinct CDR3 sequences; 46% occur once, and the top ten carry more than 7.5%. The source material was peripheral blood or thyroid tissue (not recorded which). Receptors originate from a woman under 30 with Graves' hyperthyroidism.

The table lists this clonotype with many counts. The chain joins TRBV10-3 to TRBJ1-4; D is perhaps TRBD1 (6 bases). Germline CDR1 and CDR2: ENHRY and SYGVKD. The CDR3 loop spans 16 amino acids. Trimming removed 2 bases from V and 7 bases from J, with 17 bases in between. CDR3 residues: CAISEPEQGIFEKLFF. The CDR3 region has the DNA TGTGCCATCAGTGAGCCTGAACAGGGAATTTTTGAAAAACTGTTTTTT.

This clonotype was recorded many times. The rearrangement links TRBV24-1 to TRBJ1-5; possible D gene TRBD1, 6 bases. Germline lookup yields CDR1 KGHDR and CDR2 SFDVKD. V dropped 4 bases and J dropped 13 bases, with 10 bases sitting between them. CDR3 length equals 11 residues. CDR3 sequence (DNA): TGTGCCACCAGTGAATTAGGACAGCAGCATTTT. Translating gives CATSELGQQHF.

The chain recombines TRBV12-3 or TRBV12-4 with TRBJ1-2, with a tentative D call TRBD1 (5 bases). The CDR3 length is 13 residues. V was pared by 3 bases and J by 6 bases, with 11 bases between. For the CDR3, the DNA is TGTGCCAGCAGTTTTTCCGGGGCTGATGGCTACACCTTC. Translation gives CASSFSGADGYTF.

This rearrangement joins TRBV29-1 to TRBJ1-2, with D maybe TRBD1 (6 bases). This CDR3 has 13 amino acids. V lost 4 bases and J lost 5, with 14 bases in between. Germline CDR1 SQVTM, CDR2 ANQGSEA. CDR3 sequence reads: CSVVTGTLYGYTF. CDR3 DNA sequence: TGCAGCGTTGTGACGGGGACATTGTATGGCTACACCTTC. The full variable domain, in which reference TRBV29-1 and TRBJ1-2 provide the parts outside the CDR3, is SAVISQKPSRDICQRGTSLTIQCQVDSQVTMMFWYRQQPGQSLTLIATANQGSEATYESGFVIDKFPISRPNLTFSTLTVSNMSPEDSSIYLCSVVTGTLYGYTFGSGTRLTVV.

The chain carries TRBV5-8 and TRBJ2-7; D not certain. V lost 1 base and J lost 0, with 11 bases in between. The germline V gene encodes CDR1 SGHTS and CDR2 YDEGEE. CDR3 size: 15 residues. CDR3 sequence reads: CASSLKSGYSYEQYF. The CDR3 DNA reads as TGTGCCAGCAGCTTGAAGTCCGGCTACTCCTACGAGCAGTACTTC.

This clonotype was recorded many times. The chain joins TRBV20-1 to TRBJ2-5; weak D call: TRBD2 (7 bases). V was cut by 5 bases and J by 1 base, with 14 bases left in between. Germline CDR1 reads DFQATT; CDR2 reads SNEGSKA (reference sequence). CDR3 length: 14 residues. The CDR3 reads CSAGGAGPQETQYF. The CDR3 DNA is TGCAGTGCTGGGGGGGCAGGGCCCCAAGAGACCCAGTACTTC.

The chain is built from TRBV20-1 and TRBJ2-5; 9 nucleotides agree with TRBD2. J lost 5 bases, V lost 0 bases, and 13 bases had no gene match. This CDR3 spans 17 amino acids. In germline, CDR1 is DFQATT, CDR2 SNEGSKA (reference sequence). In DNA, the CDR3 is TGCAGTGCTAGAGATGGGTCTAGCGGGACGATCTCCGAGACCCAGTACTTC. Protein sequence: CSARDGSSGTISETQYF.

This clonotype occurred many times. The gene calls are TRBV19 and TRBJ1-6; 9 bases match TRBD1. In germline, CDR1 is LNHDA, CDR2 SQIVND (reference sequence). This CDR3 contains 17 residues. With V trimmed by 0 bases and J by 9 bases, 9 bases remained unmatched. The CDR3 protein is CASSIDWRTGAASPLHF. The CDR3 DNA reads TGTGCCAGTAGTATAGATTGGCGGACAGGGGCGGCTTCACCCCTCCACTTT.

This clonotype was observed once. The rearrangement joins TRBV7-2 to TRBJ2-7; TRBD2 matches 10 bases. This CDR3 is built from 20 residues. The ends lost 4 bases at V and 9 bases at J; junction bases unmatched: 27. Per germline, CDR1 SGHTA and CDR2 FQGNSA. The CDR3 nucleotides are TGTGCCAGCAGCTCCCCTCCGGGACTAGCGCGAGATTTTCCCACAGATACGCAGTACTTC. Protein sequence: CASSSPPGLARDFPTDTQYF.

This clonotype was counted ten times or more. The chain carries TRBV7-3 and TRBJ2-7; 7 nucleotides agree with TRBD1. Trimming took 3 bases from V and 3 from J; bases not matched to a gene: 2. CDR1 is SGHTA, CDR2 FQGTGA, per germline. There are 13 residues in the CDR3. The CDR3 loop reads CASSLSGGYEQYF. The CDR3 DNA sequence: TGTGCCAGCAGCTTGTCAGGGGGCTACGAGCAGTACTTC.

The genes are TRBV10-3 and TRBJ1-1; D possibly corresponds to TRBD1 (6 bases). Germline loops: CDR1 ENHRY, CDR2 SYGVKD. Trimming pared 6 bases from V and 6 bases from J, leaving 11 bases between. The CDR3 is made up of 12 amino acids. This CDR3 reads CAIRGTNAEAFF. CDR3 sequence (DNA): TGTGCCATCAGGGGGACAAACGCTGAAGCTTTCTTT.

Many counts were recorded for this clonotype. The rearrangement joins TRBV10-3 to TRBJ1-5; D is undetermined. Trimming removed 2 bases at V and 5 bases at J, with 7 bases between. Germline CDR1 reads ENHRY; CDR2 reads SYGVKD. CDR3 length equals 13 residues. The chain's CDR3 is CAISEGQDQPQHF. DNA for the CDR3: TGTGCCATCAGTGAGGGGCAGGATCAGCCCCAGCATTTT.

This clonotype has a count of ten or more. The CDR3 DNA is TGTGCCAGCAGCGCGGGACAGGGGGCTGCCTACGAGCAGTACTTC. Translation: CASSAGQGAAYEQYF. The chain employs TRBV9 and TRBJ2-7, with 12 bases lining up with TRBD1. The CDR3 spans 15 residues. Per the germline V gene, CDR1 is SGDLS and CDR2 is YYNGEE. The V and J ends lost 3 bases and 2 bases, in that order; junction bases with no gene match: 3. Looking up the rest from reference TRBV9 and TRBJ2-7 gives the full variable domain: DSGVTQTPKHLITATGQRVTLRCSPRSGDLSVYWYQQSLDQGLQFLIQYYNGEERAKGNILERFSAQQFPDLHSELNLSSLELGDSALYFCASSAGQGAAYEQYFGPGTRLTVT.

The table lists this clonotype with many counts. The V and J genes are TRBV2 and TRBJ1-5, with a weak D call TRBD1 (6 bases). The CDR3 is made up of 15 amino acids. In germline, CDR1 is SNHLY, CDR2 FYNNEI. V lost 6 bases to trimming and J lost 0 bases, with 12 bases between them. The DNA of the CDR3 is TGTGCCAGCAGCAAACAGGGAGGTAGCAATCAGCCCCAGCATTTT. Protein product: CASSKQGGSNQPQHF.

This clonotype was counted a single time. CDR3 protein: CASSSLAGVPKETQYF. DNA of the CDR3: TGTGCCAGCAGTTCCCTCGCGGGGGTCCCGAAAGAGACCCAGTACTTC. J is TRBJ2-5 and V is TRBV7-9, with TRBD2 matching over 7 bases. This CDR3 has 16 residues. J lost 3 bases, V lost 6 bases, and 13 bases had no gene match. Germline CDR1 is SEHNR and CDR2 is FQNEAQ (reference sequence).

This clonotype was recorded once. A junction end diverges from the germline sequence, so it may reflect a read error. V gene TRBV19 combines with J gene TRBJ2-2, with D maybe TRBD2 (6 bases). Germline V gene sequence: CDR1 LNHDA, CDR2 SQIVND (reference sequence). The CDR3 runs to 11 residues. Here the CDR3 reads CASSNTGGLFF. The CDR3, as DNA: TGTGCCAGTAGTAACACCGGGGGGCTGTTTTTT.

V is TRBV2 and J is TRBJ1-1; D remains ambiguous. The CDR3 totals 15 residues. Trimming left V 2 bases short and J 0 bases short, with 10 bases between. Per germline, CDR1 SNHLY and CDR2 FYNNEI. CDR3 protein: CASSETRWVNTEAFF. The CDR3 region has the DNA TGTGCCAGCAGTGAAACGAGGTGGGTGAACACTGAAGCTTTCTTT.

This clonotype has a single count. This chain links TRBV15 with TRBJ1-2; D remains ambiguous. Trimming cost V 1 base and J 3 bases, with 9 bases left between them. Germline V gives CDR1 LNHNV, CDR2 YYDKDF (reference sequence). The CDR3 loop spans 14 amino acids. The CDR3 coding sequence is TGTGCCACCAGCAGAGTCGAGGAGCACTATGGCTACACCTTC. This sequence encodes CATSRVEEHYGYTF.

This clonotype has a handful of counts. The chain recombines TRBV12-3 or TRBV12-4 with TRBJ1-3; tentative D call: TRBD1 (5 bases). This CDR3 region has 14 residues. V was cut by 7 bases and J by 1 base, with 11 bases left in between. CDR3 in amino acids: CASNPDSSGNTIYF. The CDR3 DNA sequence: TGTGCCAGCAATCCCGACAGTTCTGGAAACACCATATATTTT.

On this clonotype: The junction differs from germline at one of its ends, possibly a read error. This CDR3 is CASSLARTGFRTGELSF. The CDR3 nucleotides read TGTGCCAGCAGCTTAGCTCGGACAGGGTTCCGCACCGGGGAGCTGTCTTTT. V and J are TRBV7-8 and TRBJ2-2, with TRBD1 matching 8 bases. The CDR3 has 17 residues. CDR1 is SGHVS and CDR2 is FQNEAQ in the germline V gene.

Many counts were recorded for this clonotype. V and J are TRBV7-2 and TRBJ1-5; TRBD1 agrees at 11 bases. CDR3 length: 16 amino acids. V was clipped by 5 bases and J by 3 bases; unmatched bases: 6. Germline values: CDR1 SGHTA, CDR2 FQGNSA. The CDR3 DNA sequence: TGTGCCAGCAGCCCGGACAGGGGGCTATACAATCAGCCCCAGCATTTT. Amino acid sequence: CASSPDRGLYNQPQHF. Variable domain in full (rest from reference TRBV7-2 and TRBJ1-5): GAGVSQSPSNKVTEKGKDVELRCDPISGHTALYWYRQSLGQGLEFLIYFQGNSAPDKSGLPSDRFSAERTGGSVSTLTIQRTQQEDSAVYLCASSPDRGLYNQPQHFGDGTRLSIL.

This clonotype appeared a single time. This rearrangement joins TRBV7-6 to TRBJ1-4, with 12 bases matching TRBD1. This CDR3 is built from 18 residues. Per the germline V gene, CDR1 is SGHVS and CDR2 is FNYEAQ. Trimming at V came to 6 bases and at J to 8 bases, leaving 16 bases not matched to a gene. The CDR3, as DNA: TGTGCCAGCAGACGGACCGGGACAGGGGGCGCGACTGACGAAAAACTGTTTTTT. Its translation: CASRRTGTGGATDEKLFF.

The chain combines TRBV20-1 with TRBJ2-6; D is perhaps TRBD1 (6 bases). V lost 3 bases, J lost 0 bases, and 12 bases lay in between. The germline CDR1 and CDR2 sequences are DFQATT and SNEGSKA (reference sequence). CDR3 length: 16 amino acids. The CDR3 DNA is TGCAGTGCTAGGGACAGCCGATACTCTGGGGCCAACGTCCTGACTTTC. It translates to CSARDSRYSGANVLTF.

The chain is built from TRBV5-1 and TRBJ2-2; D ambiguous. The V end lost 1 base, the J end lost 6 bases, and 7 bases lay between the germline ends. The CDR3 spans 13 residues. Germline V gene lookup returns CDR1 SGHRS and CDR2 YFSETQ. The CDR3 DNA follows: TGCGCCAGCAGCTTGCCGGAAGCCGGGGAGCTGTTTTTT. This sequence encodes CASSLPEAGELFF.

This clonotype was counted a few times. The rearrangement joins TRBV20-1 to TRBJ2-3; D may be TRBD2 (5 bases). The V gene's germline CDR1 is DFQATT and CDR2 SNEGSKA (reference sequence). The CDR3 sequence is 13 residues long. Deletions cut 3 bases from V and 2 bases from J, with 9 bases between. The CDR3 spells CSASGDYTDTQYF. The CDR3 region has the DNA TGCAGTGCTAGTGGCGACTACACAGATACGCAGTATTTT.

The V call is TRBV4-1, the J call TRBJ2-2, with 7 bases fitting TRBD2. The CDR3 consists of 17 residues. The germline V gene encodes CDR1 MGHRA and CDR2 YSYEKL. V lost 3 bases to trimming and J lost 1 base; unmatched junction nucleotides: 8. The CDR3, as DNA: TGCGCCAGCAGCCACCTGGGTGGACTAGGGAACACCGGGGAGCTGTTTTTT. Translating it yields CASSHLGGLGNTGELFF.

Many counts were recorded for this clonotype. CDR3 nucleotides: TGTGCCAGCAGTTACAGGGGGACGGAACAAGAGACCCAGTACTTC. This encodes CASSYRGTEQETQYF. The chain is built from TRBV6-5 and TRBJ2-5; a weak D match, TRBD1 (6 bases). The V end lost 2 bases, the J end lost 2 bases, and 12 bases lay between the germline ends. The CDR3 sequence is 15 residues long. Germline V lookup: CDR1 MNHEY, CDR2 SVGAGI.

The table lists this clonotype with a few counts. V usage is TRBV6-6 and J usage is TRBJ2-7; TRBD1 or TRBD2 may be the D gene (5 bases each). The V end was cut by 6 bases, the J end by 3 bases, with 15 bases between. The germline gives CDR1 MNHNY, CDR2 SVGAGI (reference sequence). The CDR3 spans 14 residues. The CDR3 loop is CASRPGWGFYEQYF. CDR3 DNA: TGTGCCAGCAGACCCGGCTGGGGGTTCTACGAGCAGTACTTC.

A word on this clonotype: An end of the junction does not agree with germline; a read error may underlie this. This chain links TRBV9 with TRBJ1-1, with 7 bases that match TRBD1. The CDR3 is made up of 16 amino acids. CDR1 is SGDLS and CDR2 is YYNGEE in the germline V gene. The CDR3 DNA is TGTGCCGGCAGCGTAGCCGAGACAGGGCCCTCCTCTGAAGCTTTCTTT. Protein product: CAGSVAETGPSSEAFF.

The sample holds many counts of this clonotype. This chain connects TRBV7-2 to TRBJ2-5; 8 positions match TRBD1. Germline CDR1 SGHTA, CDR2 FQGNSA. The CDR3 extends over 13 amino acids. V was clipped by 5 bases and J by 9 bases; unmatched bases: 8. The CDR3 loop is CASSQGQALAQYF. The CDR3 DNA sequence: TGTGCCAGCAGCCAGGGACAGGCCCTGGCCCAGTACTTC. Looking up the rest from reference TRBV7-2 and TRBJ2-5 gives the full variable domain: GAGVSQSPSNKVTEKGKDVELRCDPISGHTALYWYRQSLGQGLEFLIYFQGNSAPDKSGLPSDRFSAERTGGSVSTLTIQRTQQEDSAVYLCASSQGQALAQYFGPGTRLLVL.